This is a list of T cell receptor beta chains from one sample in a study of blood T cell repertoires in COVID-19. Data came from immunoSEQ multiplex PCR; TCRdb stores just in-frame clones and leaves some out. The sample consists of roughly 220,000 clones, 84% of them appearing once. Source material: peripheral blood. The source is a man aged 25 to 40 with active or convalescent COVID-19. CDR3s include the opening cysteine and the closing phenylalanine or tryptophan. The order of the fields is V gene, J gene, CDR3 length, clone size, D gene, CDR3 DNA, CDR3 protein. A D gene is named only where the DNA matches it firmly. A clone size is listed for some rows: how often the clone was seen (once, few, many), or a class if it is expanded.

>TRBV5-1|TRBJ1-6|15|-|TRBD1
TGCGCCAGCAGCTTACAGGGGACCTATAATTCACCCCTCCACTTT
CASSLQGTYNSPLHF
>TRBV3-1/TRBV3-2|TRBJ2-3|16|few|-
TGTGCCAGCAGAATGGGCTTAAACCCTAGCACAGATACGCAGTATTTT
CASRMGLNPSTDTQYF
>TRBV5-4|TRBJ2-5|14|-|TRBD1
TGTGCCAGCAGCTTGTGGGACAGGGGAGAGACCCAGTACTTC
CASSLWDRGETQYF
>TRBV5-1|TRBJ2-5|14|-|-
TGCGCCAGCAGTATTTTGACAGGACAAGAGACCCAGTACTTC
CASSILTGQETQYF
>TRBV5-1|TRBJ1-1|12|-|TRBD1
TGCGCCAGCAGCTCCAGGGGGACTGAAGCTTTCTTT
CASSSRGTEAFF
>TRBV30|TRBJ1-1|12|-|-
TGTGCCTGGACAGGGCGGAACACTGAAGCTTTCTTT
CAWTGRNTEAFF
>TRBV24-1|TRBJ2-7|13|-|-
TGTGCCACCAGTGTTCCAGGGTCTAACGAGCAGTACTTC
CATSVPGSNEQYF
>TRBV18|TRBJ1-2|14|-|-
TGTGCCAGCTCACCACTCCAGGACCCGGGGGGCTACACCTTC
CASSPLQDPGGYTF
>TRBV30|TRBJ2-7|15|-|TRBD2
TGTGCCTGGAGGAGTCGGGCAGCGGGGATATACGAGCAGTACTTC
CAWRSRAAGIYEQYF
>TRBV28|TRBJ1-2|12|-|-
TGTGCCAGCAGCTCTAGAGGCTATGGCTACACCTTC
CASSSRGYGYTF
>TRBV25-1|TRBJ1-4|15|once|-
TGTGCCAGCAGTGTCGGAGGTGGCACTAATGAAAAACTGTTTTTT
CASSVGGGTNEKLFF
>TRBV5-1|TRBJ1-3|16|-|TRBD1
TGCGCCAGCAGCCCGGACAGGGGGCTCGATGGGAACACCATATATTTT
CASSPDRGLDGNTIYF
>TRBV29-1|TRBJ2-5|13|-|TRBD2
TGCAGCCTGTCGGGGGGGCACCAAGAGACCCAGTACTTC
CSLSGGHQETQYF
>TRBV3-1/TRBV3-2|TRBJ2-3|13|-|-
TGTGCCAGCAGCCCGCGGCATGGGGATACGCAGTATTTT
CASSPRHGDTQYF
>TRBV2|TRBJ2-3|17|once|-
TGTGCCAGCCAATACAGGTGGACAGCTACTAGCACAGATACGCAGTATTTT
CASQYRWTATSTDTQYF
>TRBV11-2|TRBJ2-5|17|-|TRBD1
TGTGCCAGCAGCTTAGGGACCCGAGGGGGCGTCCAAGAGACCCAGTACTTC
CASSLGTRGGVQETQYF
>TRBV11-2|TRBJ1-1|14|-|-
TGTGCCAGCAGCTTAGAGGGCCTCGGAACTGAAGCTTTCTTT
CASSLEGLGTEAFF